The entry below describes one T cell receptor beta chain. Its matching antigen is unknown. This CDR3 region has 11 residues. CDR1 is SGHTA and CDR2 is FQGNSA in the germline V gene. This specimen belongs to a study of monozygotic twins with inflammatory bowel disease. Researchers isolated total RNA from whole blood without sorting T cells. Via template switching, UMIs carrying a 6-nucleotide sample barcode were introduced. TCRdb reprocessed the 5' RACE reads and keeps a single row for each CDR3 protein, giving no DNA. This sample lists roughly 150,000 distinct CDR3 sequences; its ten largest clones have 2.4%. General study findings and limits: Background noise in patient repertoires may stem from differing immunosuppressive treatments.

This receptor was obtained from a human donor with ulcerative colitis or Crohn's disease, or a healthy co-twin of an affected twin (not recorded which). The chain is built from TRBV7-2 and TRBJ2-7; there is no DNA to check the TCRdb D call of TRBD1. The sample taken for sequencing was blood. The CDR3 region is CASSHGTRLNF. Variable domain in full (rest from reference TRBV7-2 and TRBJ2-7): GAGVSQSPSNKVTEKGKDVELRCDPISGHTALYWYRQSLGQGLEFLIYFQGNSAPDKSGLPSDRFSAERTGGSVSTLTIQRTQQEDSAVYLCASSHGTRLNFGPGTRLTVT.